This entry lists 26 T cell receptor beta chains sequenced from one sample in a study of blood T cells in healthy people across ages. PCR was performed a second time for about 6 to 12 cycles using a sample-barcoded 5' primer and a J-beta primer mix. MiXCR was run by TCRdb on the 5' RACE reads, yielding one entry per CDR3 protein. Among approximately 850,000 distinct CDR3 sequences listed, roughly 44% were seen once. Sequencing was carried out using blood. The receptors stem from a man in his 60s in good health.

The rearrangement joins TRBV6-2 or TRBV6-3 to TRBJ2-7; 12 bases match TRBD2. J was trimmed by 7 bases and V by 2 bases; bases with no gene match: 9. This CDR3 contains 16 residues. CDR1 MNHEY and CDR2 SVGEGT come from the germline V gene. The CDR3 reads CASSYTLGLAGIEQYF. The CDR3, as DNA: TGTGCCAGCAGTTACACCCTTGGACTAGCGGGGATTGAGCAGTACTTC.

The chain combines TRBV5-1 with TRBJ2-3; D might be TRBD2 (6 bases). CDR3 size: 15 residues. V lost 0 bases, J lost 3 bases, and 11 bases lay in between. CDR1 is SGHRS and CDR2 is YFSETQ in the germline V gene. CDR3 bases: TGCGCCAGCAGCTTGGCGGGGGTGAAGACAGATACGCAGTATTTT. This sequence encodes CASSLAGVKTDTQYF.

The chain uses TRBV27 and TRBJ2-7, with D tentatively TRBD1 (5 bases). Deletions cut 2 bases from V and 3 bases from J, with 11 bases between. CDR3 length: 14 amino acids. Germline assignment: CDR1 MNHEY and CDR2 SMNVEV (reference sequence). The DNA for the CDR3 is TGTGCCAGCAGTTTAAATGGGGCAGGCTACGAGCAGTACTTC. As protein: CASSLNGAGYEQYF.

Comments on this clonotype: Given a much more abundant clone one base away, this may be a read error. This chain joins TRBV5-6 and TRBJ2-5, with TRBD2 as a possible D gene (5 bases). Germline values: CDR1 SGHDT, CDR2 YYEEEE. This CDR3 has 13 residues. DNA for the CDR3: TGTGCCAGCAGCTTTGGGAGACAAGAGACCCTGTACTTC. As protein: CASSFGRQETLYF.

The chain recombines TRBV30 with TRBJ1-2, with D perhaps matching TRBD1 (6 bases). The CDR3 is made up of 13 amino acids. Between the trimmed V and J ends, which lost 0 bases and 7 bases, there was a span of 12 bases. Per the germline V gene, CDR1 is GTSNPN and CDR2 is SVGIG (reference sequence). CDR3 nucleotide sequence: TGTGCCTGGAGTGTCTGGGGGGGCACTGGCTACACCTTC. Translated: CAWSVWGGTGYTF.

V usage is TRBV20-1 and J usage is TRBJ2-5, with 9 bases that match TRBD1. The DNA end is more similar to TRBJ2-7, so the J call may be wrong. The CDR3 has 15 residues. Germline lookup yields CDR1 DFQATT and CDR2 SNEGSKA (reference sequence). DNA of the CDR3: TGCAGTGCTAGACGATCCGGGACAGGGAAGAACGAGCAGTACTTC. It specifies CSARRSGTGKNEQYF.

This clonotype was picked up a small number of times. The chain recombines TRBV4-3 with TRBJ1-6, with TRBD1 as a possible D gene (5 bases). V lost 1 base and J 6 bases, leaving 13 bases between the germline ends. Germline CDR1 and CDR2: LGHNA and YSLEER. The CDR3 runs to 16 residues. The CDR3 DNA reads TGCGCCAGCAGCCAAGGTCCGGGCAGGGTTAATTCACCCCTCCACTTT. Protein sequence: CASSQGPGRVNSPLHF.

The chain combines TRBV5-1 with TRBJ1-6, with TRBD1 as a possible D gene (6 bases). CDR3 length: 15 residues. Deletions cut 3 bases from V and 7 bases from J, with 14 bases between. The germline gives CDR1 SGHRS, CDR2 YFSETQ. CDR3 sequence: CASSSDGQPNSPLHF. The CDR3 nucleotides read TGCGCCAGCAGCTCGGATGGACAGCCAAATTCACCCCTCCACTTT.

This clonotype came up a few times. V gene TRBV7-6 combines with J gene TRBJ2-4; 8 bases are shared with TRBD2. Germline V gene lookup returns CDR1 SGHVS and CDR2 FNYEAQ. V lost 0 bases and J lost 5; bases outside the gene matches: 6. The CDR3 is 16 amino acids. CDR3 protein: CASSLAFSGAENIQYF. CDR3 sequence (DNA): TGTGCCAGCAGCTTAGCTTTTAGCGGGGCAGAAAACATTCAGTACTTC.

V gene TRBV20-1 combines with J gene TRBJ2-1; 9 nucleotides match TRBD2. Germline CDR1 reads DFQATT; CDR2 reads SNEGSKA (reference sequence). This CDR3 has 16 residues. J lost 6 bases, V lost 5 bases, and 14 bases had no gene match. CDR3 protein: CSAPGRAGGRLNEQFF. As DNA, the CDR3 is TGCAGTGCTCCCGGACGAGCGGGGGGCCGCCTCAATGAGCAGTTCTTC.

As for this clonotype: At one end, the junction sequence differs from germline, possibly due to a read error. This chain links TRBV6-2 or TRBV6-3 with TRBJ2-7; D is uncertain. Per the germline V gene, CDR1 is MNHEY and CDR2 is SVGEGT. There are 14 residues in the CDR3. The DNA of the CDR3 is TGTGCCAACAGTTACTCATACTCAGCCTACGAGCAGTACTTC. It is translated as CANSYSYSAYEQYF.

The chain has TRBV28 and TRBJ1-4, with TRBD1 matching over 8 bases. This CDR3 has 15 amino acids. The V gene's germline CDR1 is MDHEN and CDR2 SYDVKM. V shed 6 bases, J shed 8 bases, and the junction held 11 bases outside the gene matches. CDR3 protein: CASRQGDAVKEKLFF. CDR3 DNA sequence: TGTGCCAGCAGACAGGGGGACGCGGTTAAGGAAAAACTGTTTTTT.

This clonotype was picked up a small number of times. J is TRBJ2-3 and V is TRBV4-1, with TRBD1 identical over 7 bases. V trimming: 0 bases; J trimming: 4 bases; junction bases outside the gene matches: 4. CDR3 size: 15 residues. Germline loops: CDR1 MGHRA, CDR2 YSYEKL. The DNA of the CDR3 is TGCGCCAGCAGCCAAGATAGGGGGCTCGCAGATACGCAGTATTTT. This codes for CASSQDRGLADTQYF.

This clonotype was observed a single time. The CDR3 spells CASSLSSGGGARTEAFF. DNA of the CDR3: TGTGCCAGCAGTTTATCTTCAGGAGGGGGCGCGAGGACTGAAGCTTTCTTT. The rearrangement joins TRBV28 to TRBJ1-1; 7 bases are a match to TRBD1. The V segment lost 1 base and the J segment 5 bases; nucleotides outside the gene matches: 13. Looked up from germline, CDR1 is MDHEN and CDR2 is SYDVKM. CDR3 length equals 17 residues.

This clonotype was observed a few times. A much larger clone differs by one base, so this may be a read error. Here the CDR3 reads CASRGMSRWNEQYF. DNA for the CDR3: TGTGCCAGCAGGGGGATGTCCCGGTGGAATGAGCAGTACTTC. J is TRBJ2-5 and V is TRBV12-3 or TRBV12-4; D is undetermined. The CDR3 extends over 14 amino acids. The V gene lost 6 bases and the J gene lost 11 bases, with 22 bases spanning the gap.

The genes are TRBV14 and TRBJ1-4; no clear D. Trimming pared 5 bases from V and 8 bases from J, leaving 21 bases between. Germline values: CDR1 SGHDN, CDR2 FVKESK. The length of the CDR3 is 16 residues. The CDR3 is CASSAEVGLGREKLFF. Written as DNA, the CDR3 is TGTGCCAGCAGCGCCGAGGTCGGCCTTGGGCGAGAAAAACTGTTTTTT.

This clonotype was detected a few times. The rearrangement joins TRBV7-6 to TRBJ2-5, with 8 bases fitting TRBD1. Looked up from germline, CDR1 is SGHVS and CDR2 is FNYEAQ. The ends lost 1 base at V and 5 bases at J; junction bases unmatched: 6. This CDR3 region has 15 residues. DNA for the CDR3: TGTGCCAGCAGCTTAGACCACAGGGGGGTGGAGACCCAGTACTTC. Residues: CASSLDHRGVETQYF.

Comment on this clonotype: The junction does not match germline at one end; this may be a read error. This sequence joins TRBV20-1 and TRBJ2-3; no clear D gene. The germline CDR1 and CDR2 sequences are DFQATT and SNEGSKA (reference sequence). The CDR3 covers 14 residues. The DNA for the CDR3 is TGCGGTGCTATCGTCTCCGGCCGCGCAGATACGCAGTATTTT. Its translation: CGAIVSGRADTQYF.

The rearrangement links TRBV5-8 to TRBJ2-7, with 9 bases identical to TRBD1. The tail of the sequence fits TRBJ2-5 better, so the J call may be wrong. The CDR3 is 15 residues long. Germline loops: CDR1 SGHTS, CDR2 YDEGEE. Here the CDR3 reads CASSAGTGKFETQYF. DNA for the CDR3: TGTGCCAGCAGCGCCGGGACAGGGAAATTCGAGACCCAGTACTTC.

The rearrangement joins TRBV4-3 to TRBJ1-4; D unclear. This CDR3 is built from 16 residues. Looked up from germline, CDR1 is LGHNA and CDR2 is YSLEER. V shed 1 base and J shed 5 bases, with 14 bases lying between them. The CDR3 protein is CASSQGLRGGNEKLFF. The CDR3 nucleotides read TGCGCCAGCAGCCAAGGATTACGGGGTGGGAATGAAAAACTGTTTTTT.

Written as DNA, the CDR3 is TGTGCCATCAGTAAGAACCCAATGACTAGCGGGGGATACAATGAGCAGTTCTTC. Amino acids: CAISKNPMTSGGYNEQFF. The genes are TRBV10-3 and TRBJ2-1, with 12 nucleotides matching TRBD2. CDR1 is ENHRY and CDR2 is SYGVKD in the germline V gene. CDR3 size: 18 residues. With V trimmed by 5 bases and J by 4 bases, 12 bases remained unmatched.

The chain joins TRBV20-1 to TRBJ2-7; TRBD2 matches 13 bases. The CDR3 spans 15 residues. In germline, CDR1 is DFQATT, CDR2 SNEGSKA (reference sequence). V trimming: 6 bases; J trimming: 6 bases; junction bases outside the gene matches: 11. The CDR3 sequence is CSAKTTGLAGSEQYF. The CDR3, as DNA: TGCAGTGCAAAAACGACGGGACTAGCGGGGAGCGAGCAGTACTTC.

The chain links TRBV7-2 to TRBJ2-1; 12 nucleotides align to TRBD2. The length of the CDR3 is 16 residues. With V trimmed by 5 bases and J by 5 bases, 7 bases remained unmatched. Germline CDR1 SGHTA, CDR2 FQGNSA. The DNA of the CDR3 is TGTGCCAGCAGCCGACTCGGACTAGCGGGGAACAATGAGCAGTTCTTC. Translated, it gives CASSRLGLAGNNEQFF.

V is TRBV6-6 and J is TRBJ1-2, with D unclear. Trimming removed 7 bases at V and 4 bases at J, with 13 bases between. The CDR3 totals 13 residues. The germline gives CDR1 MNHNY, CDR2 SVGAGI (reference sequence). CDR3 in DNA: TGTGCCAGCACCCCCATAAAAGGCTATGGCTACACCTTC. It codes for CASTPIKGYGYTF.

The V and J genes are TRBV6-2 or TRBV6-3 and TRBJ2-3; D perhaps matches TRBD2 (6 bases). Germline values: CDR1 MNHEY, CDR2 SVGEGT. Trimming left V 6 bases short and J 3 bases short, with 16 bases between. The CDR3 is made up of 15 amino acids. In DNA, the CDR3 is TGTGCCAGCAGCCCAGAGACTAGAAGTACAGATACGCAGTATTTT. Translation gives CASSPETRSTDTQYF.

This chain connects TRBV20-1 to TRBJ2-1; 9 bases are shared with TRBD2. Germline lookup yields CDR1 DFQATT and CDR2 SNEGSKA (reference sequence). With 6 bases clipped from V and 4 bases from J, the junction kept 7 bases outside the gene matches. The length of the CDR3 is 14 residues. In DNA form, the CDR3 reads TGCAGTGCGAAAAATAGCGGGGGTTACAATGAGCAGTTCTTC. Its protein product is CSAKNSGGYNEQFF.